This T cell receptor beta chain came from a study of regulatory T cells in long-lasting Graves disease. This clonotype was seen at least ten times. Construction of the TCR beta libraries employed iRepertoire HTBI primers in conjunction with Arm-PCR of CDR3 regions. TCRdb re-called the multiplex PCR reads through MiXCR, storing one row per CDR3 protein. The sample holds hundreds of thousands of distinct CDR3 sequences; roughly 15% are singletons and the top ten take around a sixth. Time point indicated: newly diagnosed GD, antithyroid drugs for less than 3 months. PBMCs were the source of the RNA used for TCR sequencing. Germline V lookup: CDR1 MNHNS, CDR2 SASEGT. The CDR3 is 12 amino acids. V lost 4 bases, J lost 3 bases, and 6 bases lay in between. This sample was shared with a second study, whose subject was T cells in Graves' hyperthyroidism and ophthalmopathy.

The receptor comes from a woman in her 30s with Graves disease. The V call is TRBV6-1, the J call TRBJ1-1; weak D call: TRBD1 (5 bases). The sample in question was peripheral blood mononuclear cells (PBMCs), obtained at new diagnosis, from a patient treated with antithyroid drugs. CDR3 nucleotide sequence: TGTGCCAGCAGTGGGGACCACACTGAAGCTTTCTTT. Translation: CASSGDHTEAFF.